These T cell receptor beta chains were read from a single sample in a study of blood T cell repertoires in COVID-19. TCRdb's copy holds only in-frame clones and misses some; the assay was immunoSEQ multiplex PCR. The table records 15,000 to 20,000 clones, roughly 88% of them present only once. The sequenced material came from peripheral blood. The receptors come from a human donor in a cohort sampled during active COVID-19. Both conserved end residues are part of each CDR3. The D gene is left open where the match is weak.

d_call	v_call	j_call	cdr3_aa
NA	TRBV19	TRBJ1-3	CASSIAGIGNTIYF
NA	TRBV5-4	TRBJ1-1	CASSMTAYTEAFF
NA	TRBV28	TRBJ1-1	CASSPSTEAFF
TRBD1	TRBV9	TRBJ1-3	CASSVGQGVLSGNTIYF
NA	TRBV9	TRBJ2-5	CASNSGGTERHQETQYF
NA	TRBV5-6	TRBJ1-2	CASSFDTEANYGYTF
NA	TRBV28	TRBJ1-6	CASSLFSSTTWSPLHF
NA	TRBV20-1	TRBJ2-1	CSASYRGGRQFF
NA	TRBV27	TRBJ2-7	CASSLSTETYEQYF
NA	TRBV28	TRBJ2-1	CASSSVFLGLLNEQFF
TRBD2	TRBV4-1	TRBJ2-7	CASSQPGLAGVKQYF
TRBD2	TRBV6-1	TRBJ2-3	CASSEVGGGTQYF
NA	TRBV30	TRBJ1-3	CAWSPGPSGNTIYF
NA	TRBV7-2	TRBJ1-4	CASSLGRAGWTNEKLFF
TRBD2	TRBV3-1/TRBV3-2	TRBJ2-4	CASSQEGLGRENIQYF
NA	TRBV9	TRBJ2-3	CASSVVEGPRDTQYF
NA	TRBV5-6	TRBJ2-7	CASSLTGYEQYF
NA	TRBV10-3	TRBJ2-7	CAISGGQSSYEQYF
NA	TRBV7-8	TRBJ2-5	CASSLVPEGGAGETQYF
NA	TRBV28	TRBJ2-2	CASSGTGYTGELFF
TRBD2	TRBV25-1	TRBJ2-3	CASSPGGVDTQYF
NA	TRBV29-1	TRBJ2-4	CSVVQGGGSAKNIQYF
TRBD2	TRBV6-5	TRBJ2-1	CASRTSGGYNEQFF
TRBD2	TRBV28	TRBJ2-1	CASSFHTWGGYNEQFF
NA	TRBV2	TRBJ1-1	CASSVRIMNTEAFF
NA	TRBV7-9	TRBJ2-1	CASTRLGGGELQFF
TRBD2	TRBV10-3	TRBJ2-1	CAITGGLGNEQFF
NA	TRBV25-1	TRBJ1-2	CASSDTGTLYYYGYTF